Here is one T cell receptor (beta chain) with its context. The data were taken from a study of cytomegalovirus exposure and HLA in healthy donors. PCR used 60 Vbeta primers and 13 Jbeta primers. Sequencing used immunoSEQ multiplex PCR; TCRdb keeps in-frame clones, though not all of them. Its clone listing holds more than 95,000 clones. There are 13 residues in the CDR3. The germline V gene has CDR1 MNHNY and CDR2 SVGAGI (reference sequence). Trimming removed 4 bases at V and 5 bases at J, with 12 bases between. The specimen sequenced was PBMCs. The chain joins TRBV6-6 to TRBJ2-7; a possible D gene is TRBD1 (5 bases). The origin of this receptor is a middle-aged man in good health and CMV-seronegative. The CDR3 loop is CASSLVRDNEQYF. The DNA of the CDR3 is TGTGCCAGCAGTTTAGTCAGGGATAACGAGCAGTACTTC.